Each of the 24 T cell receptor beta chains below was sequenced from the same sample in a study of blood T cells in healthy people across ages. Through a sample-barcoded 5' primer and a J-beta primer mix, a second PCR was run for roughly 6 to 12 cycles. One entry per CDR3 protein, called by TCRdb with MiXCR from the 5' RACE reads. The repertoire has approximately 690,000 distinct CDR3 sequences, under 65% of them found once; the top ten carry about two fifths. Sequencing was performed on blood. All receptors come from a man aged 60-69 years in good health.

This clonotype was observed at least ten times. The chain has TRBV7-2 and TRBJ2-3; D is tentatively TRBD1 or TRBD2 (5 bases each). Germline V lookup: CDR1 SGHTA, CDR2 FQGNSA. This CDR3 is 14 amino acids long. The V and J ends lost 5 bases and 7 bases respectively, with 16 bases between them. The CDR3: CASSLGVVTYTQYF. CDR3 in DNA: TGTGCCAGCAGCCTGGGGGTCGTCACGTATACGCAGTATTTT.

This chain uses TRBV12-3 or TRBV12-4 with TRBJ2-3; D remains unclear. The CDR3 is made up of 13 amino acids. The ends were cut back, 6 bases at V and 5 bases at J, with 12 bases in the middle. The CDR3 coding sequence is TGTGCCAGCAGACCCTCTGCGAGAGATACGCAGTATTTT. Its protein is CASRPSARDTQYF.

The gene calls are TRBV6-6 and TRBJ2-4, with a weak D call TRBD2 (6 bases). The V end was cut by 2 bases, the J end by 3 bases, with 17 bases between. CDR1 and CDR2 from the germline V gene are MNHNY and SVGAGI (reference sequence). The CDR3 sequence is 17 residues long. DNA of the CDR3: TGTGCCAGCAGTTACCCGAAAGGAGGGCCCTTCAAAAACATTCAGTACTTC. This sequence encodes CASSYPKGGPFKNIQYF.

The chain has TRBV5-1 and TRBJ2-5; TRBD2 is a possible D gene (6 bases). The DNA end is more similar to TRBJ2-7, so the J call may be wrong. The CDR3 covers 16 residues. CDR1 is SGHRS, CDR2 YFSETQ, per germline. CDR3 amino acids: CASTSPAGMGVNEQYF. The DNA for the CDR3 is TGCGCCAGCACCTCACCGGCGGGAATGGGGGTGAACGAGCAGTACTTC.

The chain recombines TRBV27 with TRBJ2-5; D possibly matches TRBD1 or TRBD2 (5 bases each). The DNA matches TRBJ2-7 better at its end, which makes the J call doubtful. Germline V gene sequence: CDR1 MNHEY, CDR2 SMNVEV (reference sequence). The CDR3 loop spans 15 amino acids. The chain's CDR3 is CASRPAGTDAYEQYF. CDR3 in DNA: TGTGCCAGCAGGCCAGCCGGGACGGACGCCTACGAGCAGTACTTC.

Here the CDR3 reads CASSYSGGVGANVLTF. The DNA of the CDR3 is TGTGCCAGCAGTTACTCGGGGGGCGTTGGGGCCAACGTCCTGACTTTC. The chain carries TRBV6-6 and TRBJ2-6; D is tentatively TRBD1 or TRBD2 (6 bases each). Deletions cut 0 bases from V and 3 bases from J, with 9 bases between. Germline CDR1 and CDR2: MNHNY and SVGAGI (reference sequence). The CDR3 runs to 16 residues.

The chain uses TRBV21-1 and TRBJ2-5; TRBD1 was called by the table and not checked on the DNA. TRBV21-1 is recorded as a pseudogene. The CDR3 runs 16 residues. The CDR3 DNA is TGTGCCAGCAGCAAATTGTCGTGCAGGCGCGAAGAGACCCAGTACTTC. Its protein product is CASSKLSCRREETQYF.

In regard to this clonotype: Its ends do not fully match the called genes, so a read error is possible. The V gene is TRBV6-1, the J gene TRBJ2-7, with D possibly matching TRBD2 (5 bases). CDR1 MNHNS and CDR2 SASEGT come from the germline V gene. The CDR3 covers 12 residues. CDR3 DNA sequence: TGCGCCAGCAGTGAACCGGGATATGAGCAGTACTTC. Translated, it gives CASSEPGYEQYF.

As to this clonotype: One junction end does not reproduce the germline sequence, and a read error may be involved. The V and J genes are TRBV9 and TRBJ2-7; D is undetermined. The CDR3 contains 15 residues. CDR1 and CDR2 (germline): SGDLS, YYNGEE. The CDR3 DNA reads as TGTGCCAGCAGCGTAGGGGGTAGGACGGTCTACGGGCAGTACTTC. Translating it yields CASSVGGRTVYGQYF.

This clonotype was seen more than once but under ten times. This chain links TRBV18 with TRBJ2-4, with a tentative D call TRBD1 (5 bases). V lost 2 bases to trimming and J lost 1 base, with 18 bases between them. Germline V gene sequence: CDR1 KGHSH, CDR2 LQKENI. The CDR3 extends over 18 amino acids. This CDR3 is CASSPVLPQGNAKNIQYF. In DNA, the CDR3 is TGTGCCAGCTCACCAGTCTTACCCCAGGGAAATGCCAAAAACATTCAGTACTTC.

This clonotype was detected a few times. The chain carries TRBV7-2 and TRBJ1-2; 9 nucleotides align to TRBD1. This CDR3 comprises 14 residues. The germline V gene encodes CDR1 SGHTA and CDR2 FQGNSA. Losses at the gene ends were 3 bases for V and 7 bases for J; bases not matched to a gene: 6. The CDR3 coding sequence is TGTGCCAGCAGCTTGGGACAGGGCCGGCGTGGCTACACCTTC. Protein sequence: CASSLGQGRRGYTF.

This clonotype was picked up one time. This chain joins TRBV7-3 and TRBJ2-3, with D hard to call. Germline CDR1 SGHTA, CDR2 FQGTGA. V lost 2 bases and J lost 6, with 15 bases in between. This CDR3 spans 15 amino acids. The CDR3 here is CASSLAVRGPDTQYF. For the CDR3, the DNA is TGTGCCAGCAGCTTAGCGGTGCGAGGTCCTGATACGCAGTATTTT.

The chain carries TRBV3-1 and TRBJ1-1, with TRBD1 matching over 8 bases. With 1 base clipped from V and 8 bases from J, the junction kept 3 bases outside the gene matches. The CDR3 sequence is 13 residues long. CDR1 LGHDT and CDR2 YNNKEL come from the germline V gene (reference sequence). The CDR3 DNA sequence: TGTGCCAGCAGCCAAGTCCCAGGGGGCGAAGCTTTCTTT. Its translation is CASSQVPGGEAFF.

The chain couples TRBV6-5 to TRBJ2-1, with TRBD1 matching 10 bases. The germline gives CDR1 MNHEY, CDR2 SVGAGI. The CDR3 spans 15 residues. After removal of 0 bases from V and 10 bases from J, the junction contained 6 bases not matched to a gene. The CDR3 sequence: CASSYSGTGAREQFF. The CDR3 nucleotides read TGTGCCAGCAGTTACTCAGGGACAGGGGCGAGAGAGCAGTTCTTC.

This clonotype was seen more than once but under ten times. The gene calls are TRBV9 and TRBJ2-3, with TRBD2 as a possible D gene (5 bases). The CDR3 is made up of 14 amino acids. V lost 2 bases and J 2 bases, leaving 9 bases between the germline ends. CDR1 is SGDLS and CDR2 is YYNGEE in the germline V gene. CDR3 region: CASSVEGATDTQYF. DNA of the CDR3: TGTGCCAGCAGCGTTGAGGGAGCCACAGATACGCAGTATTTT.

Written as DNA, the CDR3 is TGTGCCAGCAGCCTACCGGGACTAGCGGGGGGGCCGGTTGCAGATACGCAGTATTTT. Protein sequence: CASSLPGLAGGPVADTQYF. This rearrangement joins TRBV4-2 to TRBJ2-3, with 16 bases fitting TRBD2. In germline, CDR1 is LGHNA, CDR2 YNFKEQ. V lost 4 bases and J lost 4; bases outside the gene matches: 11. This CDR3 is 19 amino acids long.

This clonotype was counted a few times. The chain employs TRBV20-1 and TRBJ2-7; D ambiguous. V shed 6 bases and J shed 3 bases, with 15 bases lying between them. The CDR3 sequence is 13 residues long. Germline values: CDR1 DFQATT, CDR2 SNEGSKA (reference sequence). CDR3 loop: CSARHSFNYEQYF. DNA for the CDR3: TGCAGTGCAAGACACTCCTTCAACTACGAGCAGTACTTC.

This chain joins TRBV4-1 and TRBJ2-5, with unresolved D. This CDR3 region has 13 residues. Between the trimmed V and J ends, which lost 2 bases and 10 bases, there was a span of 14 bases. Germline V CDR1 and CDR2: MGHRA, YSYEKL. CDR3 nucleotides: TGCGCCAGCAGCCAAACACCGGCGCCCGACCAGTACTTC. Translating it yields CASSQTPAPDQYF.

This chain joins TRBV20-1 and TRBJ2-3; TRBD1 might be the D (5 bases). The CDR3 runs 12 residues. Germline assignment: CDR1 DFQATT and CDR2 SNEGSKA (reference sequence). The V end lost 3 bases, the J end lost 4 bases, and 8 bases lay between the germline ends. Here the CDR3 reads CSASLRADTQYF. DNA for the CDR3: TGCAGTGCTAGCCTCAGGGCAGATACGCAGTATTTT.

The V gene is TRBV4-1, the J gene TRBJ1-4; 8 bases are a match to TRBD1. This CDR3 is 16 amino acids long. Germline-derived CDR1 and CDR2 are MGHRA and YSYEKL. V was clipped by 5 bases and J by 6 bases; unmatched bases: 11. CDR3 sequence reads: CASSSRPDRGDEKLFF. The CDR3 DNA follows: TGCGCCAGCAGCTCCCGCCCCGACAGGGGAGATGAAAAACTGTTTTTT.

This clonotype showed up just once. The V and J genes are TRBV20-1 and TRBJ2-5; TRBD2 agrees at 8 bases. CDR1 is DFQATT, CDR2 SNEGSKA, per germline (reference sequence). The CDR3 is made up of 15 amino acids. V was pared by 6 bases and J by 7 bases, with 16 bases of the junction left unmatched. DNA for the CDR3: TGCAGTGCCCCCTCTGCCGTCGCGGGGGGTTGGACCCAGTACTTC. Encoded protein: CSAPSAVAGGWTQYF.

This chain's CDR3 is CASSLDSANEKLFF. In DNA, the CDR3 is TGTGCCAGCAGCTTGGACAGCGCTAATGAAAAACTGTTTTTT. This rearrangement joins TRBV7-2 to TRBJ1-4; weak D call: TRBD1 (6 bases). The CDR3 runs 14 residues. Deletions cut 3 bases from V and 3 bases from J, with 8 bases between. In germline, CDR1 is SGHTA, CDR2 FQGNSA.

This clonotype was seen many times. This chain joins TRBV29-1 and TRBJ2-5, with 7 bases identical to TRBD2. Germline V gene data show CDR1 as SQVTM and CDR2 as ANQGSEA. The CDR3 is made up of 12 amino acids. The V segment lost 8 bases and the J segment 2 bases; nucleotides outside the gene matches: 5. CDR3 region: CSTRGDQETQYF. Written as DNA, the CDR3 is TGCAGCACTCGGGGGGATCAAGAGACCCAGTACTTC.

This chain's CDR3 is CASSEGAAGETQYF. CDR3 nucleotide sequence: TGTGCCAGCAGTGAAGGTGCAGCGGGGGAGACCCAGTACTTC. The chain couples TRBV25-1 to TRBJ2-5, with TRBD2 identical over 7 bases. CDR1 and CDR2 from the germline V gene are MGHDK and SYGVNS. This CDR3 region has 14 residues. V trimming: 2 bases; J trimming: 5 bases; junction bases outside the gene matches: 5.